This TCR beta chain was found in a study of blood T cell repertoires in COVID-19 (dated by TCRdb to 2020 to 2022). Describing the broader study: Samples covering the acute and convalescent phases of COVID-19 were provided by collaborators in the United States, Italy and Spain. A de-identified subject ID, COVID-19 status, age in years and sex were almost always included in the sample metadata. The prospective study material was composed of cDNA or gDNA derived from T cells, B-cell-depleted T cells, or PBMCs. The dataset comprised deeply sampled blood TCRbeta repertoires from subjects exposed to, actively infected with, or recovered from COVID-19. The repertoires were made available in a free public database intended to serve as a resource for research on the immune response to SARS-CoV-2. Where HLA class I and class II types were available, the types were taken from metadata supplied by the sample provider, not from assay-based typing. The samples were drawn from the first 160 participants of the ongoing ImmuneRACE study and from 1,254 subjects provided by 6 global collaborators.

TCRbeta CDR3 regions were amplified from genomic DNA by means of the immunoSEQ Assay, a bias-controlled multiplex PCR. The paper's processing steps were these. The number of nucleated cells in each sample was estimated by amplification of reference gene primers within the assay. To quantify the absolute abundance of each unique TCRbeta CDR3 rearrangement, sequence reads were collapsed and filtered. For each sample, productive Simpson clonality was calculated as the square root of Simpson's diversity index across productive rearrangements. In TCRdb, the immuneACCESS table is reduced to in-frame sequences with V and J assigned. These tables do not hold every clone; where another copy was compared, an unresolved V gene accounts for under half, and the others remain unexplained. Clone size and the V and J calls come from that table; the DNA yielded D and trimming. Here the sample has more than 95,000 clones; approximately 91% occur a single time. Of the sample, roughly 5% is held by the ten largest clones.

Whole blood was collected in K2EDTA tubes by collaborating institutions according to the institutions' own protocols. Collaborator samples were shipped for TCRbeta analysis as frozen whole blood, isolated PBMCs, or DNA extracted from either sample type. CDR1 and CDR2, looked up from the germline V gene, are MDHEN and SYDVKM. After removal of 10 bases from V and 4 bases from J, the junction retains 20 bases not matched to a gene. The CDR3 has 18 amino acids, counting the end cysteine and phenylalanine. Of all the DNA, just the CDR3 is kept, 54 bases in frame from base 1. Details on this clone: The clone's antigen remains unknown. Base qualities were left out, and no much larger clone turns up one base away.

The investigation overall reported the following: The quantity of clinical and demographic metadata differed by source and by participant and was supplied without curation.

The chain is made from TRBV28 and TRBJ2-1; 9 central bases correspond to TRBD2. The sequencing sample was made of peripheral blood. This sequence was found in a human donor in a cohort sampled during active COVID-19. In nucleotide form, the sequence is TGTGCCACCGTTAGGGCGGGAGGGCTTCAACCTTCATACAATGAGCAGTTCTTC. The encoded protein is CATVRAGGLQPSYNEQFF. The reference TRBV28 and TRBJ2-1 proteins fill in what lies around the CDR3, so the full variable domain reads DVKVTQSSRYLVKRTGEKVFLECVQDMDHENMFWYRQDPGLGLRLIYFSYDVKMKEKGDIPEGYSVSREKKERFSLILESASTNQTSMYLCATVRAGGLQPSYNEQFFGPGTRLTVL.